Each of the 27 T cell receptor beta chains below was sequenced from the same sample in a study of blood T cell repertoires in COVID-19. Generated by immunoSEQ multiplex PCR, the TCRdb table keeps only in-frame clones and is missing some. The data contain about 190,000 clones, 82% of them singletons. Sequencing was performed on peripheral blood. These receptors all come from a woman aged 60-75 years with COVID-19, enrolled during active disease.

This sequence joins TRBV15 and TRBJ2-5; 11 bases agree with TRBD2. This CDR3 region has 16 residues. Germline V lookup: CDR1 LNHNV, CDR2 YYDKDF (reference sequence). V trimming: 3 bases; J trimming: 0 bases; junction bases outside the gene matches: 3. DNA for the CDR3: TGTGCCACCAGCAGGACTAGCGGGGCGTACCAAGAGACCCAGTACTTC. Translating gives CATSRTSGAYQETQYF.

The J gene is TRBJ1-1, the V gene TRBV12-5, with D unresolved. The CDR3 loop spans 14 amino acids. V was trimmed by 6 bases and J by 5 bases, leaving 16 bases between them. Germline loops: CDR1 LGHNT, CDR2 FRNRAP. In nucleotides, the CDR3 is TGTGCTAGTGGGCTGGTAGGGAGGGCGACTGAAGCTTTCTTT. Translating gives CASGLVGRATEAFF.

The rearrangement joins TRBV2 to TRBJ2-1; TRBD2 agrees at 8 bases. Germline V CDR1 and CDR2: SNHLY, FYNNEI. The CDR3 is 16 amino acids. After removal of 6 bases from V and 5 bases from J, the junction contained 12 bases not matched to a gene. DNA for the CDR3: TGTGCCAGCAGCCGAACTCCGGGACTAGTGAACAATGAGCAGTTCTTC. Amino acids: CASSRTPGLVNNEQFF.

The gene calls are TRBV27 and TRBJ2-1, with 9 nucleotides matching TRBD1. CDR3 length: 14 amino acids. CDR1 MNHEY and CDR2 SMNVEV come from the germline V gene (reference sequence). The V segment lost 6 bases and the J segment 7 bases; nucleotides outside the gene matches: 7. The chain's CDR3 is CASRPDRGGNEQFF. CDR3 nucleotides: TGTGCCAGCAGACCCGACAGGGGGGGTAATGAGCAGTTCTTC.

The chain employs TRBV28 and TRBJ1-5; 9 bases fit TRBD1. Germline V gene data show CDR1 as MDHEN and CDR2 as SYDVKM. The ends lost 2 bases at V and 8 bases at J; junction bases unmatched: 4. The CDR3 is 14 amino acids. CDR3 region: CASSLGDRVKPQHF. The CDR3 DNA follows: TGTGCCAGCAGTTTAGGGGACAGGGTAAAGCCCCAGCATTTT.

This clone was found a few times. The CDR3 DNA sequence: TGTGCCAGCAGTGCCGACAGGGGTGCCTACAATGAGCAGTTCTTC. Its protein is CASSADRGAYNEQFF. The rearrangement links TRBV6-2 or TRBV6-3 to TRBJ2-1; 8 nucleotides agree with TRBD1. V gave up 5 bases and J gave up 2 bases; unmatched junction bases: 5. CDR1 is MNHEY, CDR2 SVGEGT, per germline. The CDR3 loop spans 15 amino acids.

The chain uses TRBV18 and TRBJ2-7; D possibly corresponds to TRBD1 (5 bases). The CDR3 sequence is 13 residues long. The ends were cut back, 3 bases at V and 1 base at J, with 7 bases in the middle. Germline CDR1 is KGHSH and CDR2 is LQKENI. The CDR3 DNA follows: TGTGCCAGCTCACCGTCAGGGTCCTACGAGCAGTACGTC. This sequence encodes CASSPSGSYEQYV.

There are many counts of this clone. In DNA form, the CDR3 reads TGTGCCAGCAGCCGGGACAGGACGGACACCGGGGAGCTGTTTTTT. Translating it yields CASSRDRTDTGELFF. The chain uses TRBV7-3 and TRBJ2-2, with TRBD1 identical over 8 bases. The germline V gene encodes CDR1 SGHTA and CDR2 FQGTGA. CDR3 length: 15 residues. V was pared by 5 bases and J by 3 bases, with 5 bases of the junction left unmatched.

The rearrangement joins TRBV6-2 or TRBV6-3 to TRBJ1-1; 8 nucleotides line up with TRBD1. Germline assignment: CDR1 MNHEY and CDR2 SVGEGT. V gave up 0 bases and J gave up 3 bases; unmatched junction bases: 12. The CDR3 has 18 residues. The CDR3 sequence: CASSYSRTGISWDTEAFF. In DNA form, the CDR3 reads TGTGCCAGCAGTTACTCCCGGACAGGGATTTCGTGGGACACTGAAGCTTTCTTT.

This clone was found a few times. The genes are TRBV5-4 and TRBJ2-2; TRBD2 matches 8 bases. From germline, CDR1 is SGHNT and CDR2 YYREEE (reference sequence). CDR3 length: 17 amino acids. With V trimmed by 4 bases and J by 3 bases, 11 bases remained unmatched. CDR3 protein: CASSVGLAVRDTGELFF. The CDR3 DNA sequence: TGTGCCAGCAGCGTAGGACTAGCCGTCCGGGACACCGGGGAGCTGTTTTTT. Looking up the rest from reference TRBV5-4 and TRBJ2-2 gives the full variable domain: ETGVTQSPTHLIKTRGQQVTLRCSSQSGHNTVSWYQQALGQGPQFIFQYYREEENGRGNFPPRFSGLQFPNYSSELNVNALELDDSALYLCASSVGLAVRDTGELFFGEGSRLTVL.

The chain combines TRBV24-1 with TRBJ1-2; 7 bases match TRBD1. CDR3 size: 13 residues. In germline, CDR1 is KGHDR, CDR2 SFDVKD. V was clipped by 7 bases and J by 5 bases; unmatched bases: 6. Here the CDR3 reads CATRRSGQYGYTF. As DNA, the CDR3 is TGTGCCACCAGACGATCGGGACAGTATGGCTACACCTTC.

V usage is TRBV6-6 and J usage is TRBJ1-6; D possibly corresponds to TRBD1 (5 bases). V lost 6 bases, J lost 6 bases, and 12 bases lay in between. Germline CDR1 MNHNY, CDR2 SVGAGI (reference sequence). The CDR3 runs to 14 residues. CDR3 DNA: TGTGCCAGCAGGCCAGGGCAGGGTAATTCACCCCTCCACTTT. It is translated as CASRPGQGNSPLHF.

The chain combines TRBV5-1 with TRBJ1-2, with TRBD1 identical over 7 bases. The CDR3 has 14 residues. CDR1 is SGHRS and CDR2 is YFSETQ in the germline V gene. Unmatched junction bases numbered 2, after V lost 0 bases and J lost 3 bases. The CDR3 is CASSLGDSHYGYTF. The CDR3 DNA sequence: TGCGCCAGCAGCTTGGGGGACAGCCACTATGGCTACACCTTC.

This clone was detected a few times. CDR3 residues: CASSVFDRGSNYGYTF. CDR3 nucleotides: TGTGCCAGCAGCGTATTTGACAGGGGATCTAACTATGGCTACACCTTC. V gene TRBV9 combines with J gene TRBJ1-2, with TRBD1 matching 8 bases. Trimming at V came to 1 base and at J to 0 bases, leaving 5 bases not matched to a gene. This CDR3 spans 16 amino acids. Germline CDR1 SGDLS, CDR2 YYNGEE. Using reference TRBV9 and TRBJ1-2 for the parts outside the CDR3, the full variable domain is DSGVTQTPKHLITATGQRVTLRCSPRSGDLSVYWYQQSLDQGLQFLIQYYNGEERAKGNILERFSAQQFPDLHSELNLSSLELGDSALYFCASSVFDRGSNYGYTFGSGTRLTVV.

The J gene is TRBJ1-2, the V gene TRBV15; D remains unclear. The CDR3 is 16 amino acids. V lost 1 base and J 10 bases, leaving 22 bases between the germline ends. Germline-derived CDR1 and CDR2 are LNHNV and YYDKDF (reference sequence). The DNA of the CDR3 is TGTGCCACCAGCAGAGGAGAGCTTAACAGCCAAAAGACCTACACCTTC. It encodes CATSRGELNSQKTYTF.

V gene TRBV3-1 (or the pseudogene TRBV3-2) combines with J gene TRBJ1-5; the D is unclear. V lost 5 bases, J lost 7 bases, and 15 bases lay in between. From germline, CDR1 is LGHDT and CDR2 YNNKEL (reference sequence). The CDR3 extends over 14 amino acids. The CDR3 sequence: CASSDGLYAQPQHF. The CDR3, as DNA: TGTGCCAGCAGCGATGGACTTTACGCCCAGCCCCAGCATTTT.

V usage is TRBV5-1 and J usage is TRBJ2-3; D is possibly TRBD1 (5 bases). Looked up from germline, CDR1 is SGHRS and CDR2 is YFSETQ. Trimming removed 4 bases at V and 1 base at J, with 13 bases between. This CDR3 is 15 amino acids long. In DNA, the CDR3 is TGCGCCAGCAGCCCTCTGGGGCGAGGCACAGATACGCAGTATTTT. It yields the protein CASSPLGRGTDTQYF.

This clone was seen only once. The CDR3 region is CASSQERLGSNEKLFF. The DNA of the CDR3 is TGCGCCAGCAGCCAGGAACGGCTGGGGAGTAATGAAAAACTGTTTTTT. The chain joins TRBV4-1 to TRBJ1-4, with unresolved D. CDR1 MGHRA and CDR2 YSYEKL come from the germline V gene. Trimming pared 3 bases from V and 4 bases from J, leaving 15 bases between. The CDR3 runs to 16 residues.

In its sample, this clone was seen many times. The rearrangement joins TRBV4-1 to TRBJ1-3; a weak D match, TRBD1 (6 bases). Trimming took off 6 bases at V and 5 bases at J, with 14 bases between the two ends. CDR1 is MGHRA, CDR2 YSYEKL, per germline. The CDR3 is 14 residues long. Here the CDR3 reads CASRGQSVRNTIYF. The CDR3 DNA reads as TGCGCCAGCAGAGGACAGTCTGTAAGAAACACCATATATTTT.

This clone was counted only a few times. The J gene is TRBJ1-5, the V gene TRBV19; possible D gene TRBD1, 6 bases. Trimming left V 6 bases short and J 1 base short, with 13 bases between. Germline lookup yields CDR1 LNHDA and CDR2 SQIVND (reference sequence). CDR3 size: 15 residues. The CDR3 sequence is CASSGATGSNQPQHF. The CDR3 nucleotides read TGTGCCAGTAGCGGAGCGACAGGAAGCAATCAGCCCCAGCATTTT.

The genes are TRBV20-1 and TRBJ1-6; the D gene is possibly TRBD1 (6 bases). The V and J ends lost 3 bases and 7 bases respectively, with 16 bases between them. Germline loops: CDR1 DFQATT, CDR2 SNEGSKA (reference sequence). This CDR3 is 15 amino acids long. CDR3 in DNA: TGCAGTGCTAGTATGGGCACAGGGTCGAATTCACCCCTCCACTTT. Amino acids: CSASMGTGSNSPLHF.

CDR3 in DNA: TGTGCCAGCAGTGAAACGGACAGATGGCCTCCCGCTTTCTTT. Its protein product is CASSETDRWPPAFF. This chain joins TRBV6-1 and TRBJ1-1; possibly TRBD1 for D (6 bases). The germline CDR1 and CDR2 sequences are MNHNS and SASEGT. CDR3 length: 14 residues. V gave up 2 bases and J gave up 11 bases, with 18 bases separating them.

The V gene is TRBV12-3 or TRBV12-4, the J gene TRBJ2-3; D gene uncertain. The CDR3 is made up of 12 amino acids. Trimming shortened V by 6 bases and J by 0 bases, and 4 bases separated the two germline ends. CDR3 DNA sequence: TGTGCCAGCAGGGCTAGCACAGATACGCAGTATTTT. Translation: CASRASTDTQYF.

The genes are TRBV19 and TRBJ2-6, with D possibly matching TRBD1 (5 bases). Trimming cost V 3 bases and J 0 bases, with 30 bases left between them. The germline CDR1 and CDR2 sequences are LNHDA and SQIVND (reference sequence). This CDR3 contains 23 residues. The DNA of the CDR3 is TGTGCCAGTAGTATTTTAAGGGCTACCTCGTCCCTGCAGGGCCGCTCTGGGGCCAACGTCCTGACTTTC. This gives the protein CASSILRATSSLQGRSGANVLTF.

CDR3 region: CASSRYRDTEAFF. The DNA for the CDR3 is TGTGCCAGTAGTAGATACAGGGACACTGAAGCTTTCTTT. This sequence joins TRBV19 and TRBJ1-1; the D gene is possibly TRBD1 (6 bases). V was cut by 4 bases and J by 3 bases, with 9 bases left in between. Germline V CDR1 and CDR2: LNHDA, SQIVND (reference sequence). The CDR3 is 13 amino acids.

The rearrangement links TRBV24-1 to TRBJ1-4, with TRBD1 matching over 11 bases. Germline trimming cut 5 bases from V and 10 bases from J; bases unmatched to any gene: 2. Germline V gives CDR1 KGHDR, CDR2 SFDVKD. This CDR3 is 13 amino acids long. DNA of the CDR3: TGTGCCACCAGTGGAGGACAGGGGGCAAAACTGTTTTTT. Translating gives CATSGGQGAKLFF.

The CDR3 protein is CASSHRQGSNQPQHF. CDR3 sequence (DNA): TGTGCCAGCAGTCACCGACAGGGCAGCAATCAGCCCCAGCATTTT. The gene calls are TRBV28 and TRBJ1-5, with 7 bases matching TRBD1. The CDR3 extends over 15 amino acids. J lost 1 base, V lost 5 bases, and 5 bases had no gene match. CDR1 is MDHEN, CDR2 SYDVKM, per germline.